This T cell receptor beta chain stems from a study of cytomegalovirus exposure and HLA in healthy donors. The J segment lost 8 bases and the V segment lost 4 bases, leaving 10 bases of the junction unmatched. The germline V gene encodes CDR1 MGHRA and CDR2 YSYEKL. The CDR3 has 15 amino acids. Amplification used 60 Vbeta primers and 13 Jbeta primers. TCRdb's table, derived via immunoSEQ multiplex PCR, lists solely in-frame clones and lacks some. Here the sample spans approximately 170,000 clones, approximately 79% being singletons. A note on this clone: What it binds is unknown.

Study-wide results and limits: Whilst most TCR sequences proved rare, a subset of public TCRs occurred across many donors.

The TCR sequence derives from a male donor in good health and CMV-seronegative. The sample taken for sequencing was PBMCs. V is TRBV4-1 and J is TRBJ2-2; TRBD1 agrees at 7 bases. CDR3 residues: CASSPTGAQGGELFF. As DNA, the CDR3 is TGCGCCAGCAGCCCCACAGGGGCCCAGGGTGGGGAGCTGTTTTTT.